This entry concerns a single T cell receptor (beta chain). Next came a second PCR, run for about 6 to 12 cycles, which used a sample-barcoded 5' primer along with a J-beta primer mix. A template-switch adaptor containing 12 random nucleotides labeled each cDNA molecule. Via MiXCR, TCRdb re-called the 5' RACE reads, giving one row per CDR3 protein. In the table there are under 1,100,000 distinct CDR3 sequences, under 30% of which are singletons. This sample is drawn from a study of blood T cells in healthy people across ages. The J segment lost 6 bases and the V segment lost 9 bases, leaving 12 bases of the junction unmatched. The CDR3 length is 15 residues. In germline, CDR1 is MDHEN, CDR2 SYDVKM. These data also featured in a second study, about T cells of mothers and their children.

The chain employs TRBV28 and TRBJ2-1, with 9 positions matching TRBD2. The sequenced sample consisted of blood. This sequence originates from a girl aged 2 to 9 in good health. This CDR3 reads CASWGILSGSNEQFF. CDR3 sequence (DNA): TGTGCCAGTTGGGGGATTCTTAGCGGGAGCAATGAGCAGTTCTTC.